Shown below are 26 T cell receptor beta chains from a single sample sequenced in a study of cytomegalovirus exposure and HLA in healthy donors. Vbeta (60) and Jbeta (13) primers were used in the PCR. Assay: immunoSEQ multiplex PCR; the TCRdb copy retains only in-frame clones and omits some. The table includes approximately 150,000 clones, around 78% detected once. The material sequenced was PBMCs. These receptors were collected from a woman between 50 and 59 years old in good health and CMV-seropositive.

Ten or more counts support this clone. The V gene is TRBV7-9, the J gene TRBJ1-4; 7 bases line up with TRBD1. Trimming took 7 bases from V and 5 from J; bases not matched to a gene: 7. The CDR3 has 14 amino acids. CDR1 is SEHNR and CDR2 is FQNEAQ in the germline V gene (reference sequence). CDR3 in amino acids: CASTPGQSNEKLFF. DNA of the CDR3: TGTGCCAGCACCCCGGGACAGTCGAATGAAAAACTGTTTTTT. Looking up the rest from reference TRBV7-9 and TRBJ1-4 gives the full variable domain: DTGVSQNPRHKITKRGQNVTFRCDPISEHNRLYWYRQTLGQGPEFLTYFQNEAQLEKSRLLSDRFSAERPKGSFSTLEIQRTEQGDSAMYLCASTPGQSNEKLFFGSGTQLSVL.

The chain uses TRBV5-6 and TRBJ2-5; 7 bases match TRBD2. Looked up from germline, CDR1 is SGHDT and CDR2 is YYEEEE. The CDR3 sequence is 14 residues long. Germline trimming cut 4 bases from V and 7 bases from J; bases unmatched to any gene: 10. The CDR3 sequence is CASSAPGLTTTQYF. CDR3 coding DNA: TGTGCCAGCAGCGCGCCGGGACTAACGACGACCCAGTACTTC. Combining the CDR3 with reference TRBV5-6 and TRBJ2-5 gives the whole variable domain DAGVTQSPTHLIKTRGQQVTLRCSPKSGHDTVSWYQQALGQGPQFIFQYYEEEERQRGNFPDRFSGHQFPNYSSELNVNALLLGDSALYLCASSAPGLTTTQYFGPGTRLLVL.

This clone has more than one count but fewer than ten. V gene TRBV6-9 combines with J gene TRBJ2-2; 7 bases match TRBD2. V dropped 1 base and J dropped 0; count of bases not matched to a gene: 5. The CDR3 runs to 17 residues. Germline V gene sequence: CDR1 MNHGY, CDR2 SVAAGI. CDR3 DNA sequence: TGTGCCAGCAGTTATTGTCCCGGGGGGACGAACACCGGGGAGCTGTTTTTT. Translating it yields CASSYCPGGTNTGELFF.

J is TRBJ2-3 and V is TRBV11-3; tentatively, D is TRBD2 (7 bases). Trimming took 3 bases from V and 6 from J, leaving 13 bases between them. This CDR3 has 14 amino acids. CDR1 is SGHNT, CDR2 YENEEA, per germline. The CDR3 spells CASSLGGREDTQYF. In DNA form, the CDR3 reads TGTGCCAGCAGCTTGGGGGGGCGGGAGGATACGCAGTATTTT.

This clone was seen only a few times. The chain recombines TRBV5-5 with TRBJ1-4, with 7 bases aligning to TRBD1. V trimming: 5 bases; J trimming: 4 bases; junction bases outside the gene matches: 5. Germline V CDR1 and CDR2: SGHKS, YYEKEE (reference sequence). The CDR3 has 14 residues. In DNA, the CDR3 is TGTGCCAGCAGAACCGGGACAGTTAATGAAAAACTGTTTTTT. It codes for CASRTGTVNEKLFF.

This chain links TRBV7-2 with TRBJ2-3; 9 bases map to TRBD2. Germline CDR1 SGHTA, CDR2 FQGNSA. The V gene end was trimmed by 5 bases and the J gene end by 1 base; junction bases not matched to a gene: 4. This CDR3 has 15 amino acids. CDR3 sequence reads: CASSALAGGTDTQYF. In DNA, the CDR3 is TGTGCCAGCAGCGCATTAGCGGGGGGCACAGATACGCAGTATTTT.

This clone was seen only once. The V and J genes are TRBV5-1 and TRBJ2-3, with 11 bases lining up with TRBD2. The junction had 8 bases not matched to a gene; V was cut back by 9 bases and J by 2 bases. The CDR3 loop spans 15 amino acids. Per the germline V gene, CDR1 is SGHRS and CDR2 is YFSETQ. CDR3 nucleotides: TGCGCCACAGCGTTAGCGGGGGGGCCCACAGATACGCAGTATTTT. It specifies CATALAGGPTDTQYF.

This clone was observed a single time. The gene calls are TRBV11-2 and TRBJ2-5, with D possibly matching TRBD2 (6 bases). V dropped 3 bases and J dropped 5 bases, with 13 bases sitting between them. Germline-derived CDR1 and CDR2 are SGHAT and FQNNGV. This CDR3 contains 14 residues. CDR3 sequence reads: CASSLGDSLETQYF. CDR3 nucleotide sequence: TGTGCCAGCAGCTTGGGGGACTCCCTGGAGACCCAGTACTTC.

The chain employs TRBV5-1 and TRBJ2-3, with TRBD1 matching 11 bases. V lost 4 bases and J lost 4; bases outside the gene matches: 2. The CDR3 has 14 amino acids. Germline V gives CDR1 SGHRS, CDR2 YFSETQ. CDR3 residues: CASSPGQGADTQYF. The CDR3 DNA reads TGCGCCAGCAGCCCGGGACAGGGGGCAGATACGCAGTATTTT.

V is TRBV27 and J is TRBJ1-2, with TRBD1 identical over 7 bases. Trimming took 6 bases from V and 0 from J; bases not matched to a gene: 10. In germline, CDR1 is MNHEY, CDR2 SMNVEV (reference sequence). CDR3 size: 16 residues. CDR3 sequence reads: CASRDRDRASNYGYTF. As DNA, the CDR3 is TGTGCCAGCAGGGATCGTGACAGGGCCTCTAACTATGGCTACACCTTC.

The chain joins TRBV7-9 to TRBJ1-6, with 8 bases lining up with TRBD1. CDR3 length equals 16 residues. V lost 3 bases to trimming and J lost 8 bases; unmatched junction nucleotides: 9. The germline V gene has CDR1 SEHNR and CDR2 FQNEAQ (reference sequence). The CDR3, as DNA: TGTGCCAGCAGCTTTTTTGGGAACAGGGGGGATTCACCCCTCCACTTT. This encodes CASSFFGNRGDSPLHF.

This chain links TRBV11-1 with TRBJ2-3, with D tentatively TRBD2 (6 bases). The CDR3 contains 14 residues. V shed 5 bases and J shed 0 bases, with 9 bases lying between them. Germline lookup yields CDR1 SGHAT and CDR2 FQDESV (reference sequence). The CDR3 nucleotides read TGTGCCAGCAGCCGGACTACTAGCACAGATACGCAGTATTTT. Amino acids: CASSRTTSTDTQYF.

The rearrangement links TRBV15 to TRBJ1-2, with 9 bases fitting TRBD1. V lost 5 bases, J lost 3 bases, and 7 bases stayed unmatched. CDR1 and CDR2 from the germline V gene are LNHNV and YYDKDF (reference sequence). The CDR3 extends over 15 amino acids. CDR3: CATSFRDRVHYGYTF. In nucleotides, the CDR3 is TGTGCCACCAGCTTCCGGGACAGGGTACACTATGGCTACACCTTC.

The V gene is TRBV6-5, the J gene TRBJ2-5; the D is unclear. The CDR3 is 12 residues long. V was trimmed by 6 bases and J by 2 bases, leaving 7 bases between them. Germline V lookup: CDR1 MNHEY, CDR2 SVGAGI. The CDR3 here is CASSRDQETQYF. The CDR3 bases are TGTGCCAGCAGCCGAGATCAAGAGACCCAGTACTTC.

This clone was observed a few times. The rearrangement uses TRBV5-1 and TRBJ1-3; 7 bases match TRBD1. V was pared by 2 bases and J by 3 bases, with 2 bases of the junction left unmatched. CDR3 length: 14 residues. Germline CDR1 is SGHRS and CDR2 is YFSETQ. The CDR3 is CASSLDRVGNTIYF. CDR3 nucleotide sequence: TGCGCCAGCAGCTTAGACAGGGTTGGAAACACCATATATTTT.

The rearrangement joins TRBV9 to TRBJ2-3; possible D gene TRBD1, 6 bases. V lost 3 bases and J lost 0, with 17 bases in between. The CDR3 spans 17 residues. Per the germline V gene, CDR1 is SGDLS and CDR2 is YYNGEE. The CDR3 loop reads CASSDSSGATSTDTQYF. CDR3 coding DNA: TGTGCCAGCAGCGACAGCTCAGGGGCGACTAGCACAGATACGCAGTATTTT.

The chain carries TRBV10-1 and TRBJ2-7, with 11 positions matching TRBD1. The CDR3 is made up of 14 amino acids. Germline V gene sequence: CDR1 WNHNN, CDR2 SYGVQD (reference sequence). V was clipped by 7 bases and J by 6 bases; unmatched bases: 8. The CDR3 nucleotides read TGCGCCAGCACTCCGGGACAGGGGGGTTCCGAGCAGTACTTC. It codes for CASTPGQGGSEQYF.

The V call is TRBV5-1, the J call TRBJ1-2; D may be TRBD1 (5 bases). The germline CDR1 and CDR2 sequences are SGHRS and YFSETQ. V dropped 4 bases and J dropped 0 bases, with 10 bases sitting between them. The CDR3 is made up of 14 amino acids. The CDR3 protein is CASSDRPTNYGYTF. The CDR3 DNA follows: TGCGCCAGCAGCGACAGACCGACTAACTATGGCTACACCTTC.

V gene TRBV6-5 combines with J gene TRBJ2-7; TRBD1 might be the D (5 bases). CDR1 is MNHEY and CDR2 is SVGAGI in the germline V gene. The V end was cut by 5 bases, the J end by 3 bases, with 14 bases between. The CDR3 runs 14 residues. In DNA, the CDR3 is TGTGCCAGCAGTCTTGACAGTGGTTTCTACGAGCAGTACTTC. This sequence encodes CASSLDSGFYEQYF.

V and J are TRBV5-4 and TRBJ2-3, with 8 bases aligning to TRBD1. This CDR3 is built from 15 residues. J gave up 2 bases and V 3 bases, and 5 bases lay outside the gene matches. Germline-derived CDR1 and CDR2 are SGHNT and YYREEE (reference sequence). The DNA for the CDR3 is TGTGCCAGCAGCTCCAGGACAGGGCTCACAGATACGCAGTATTTT. It encodes CASSSRTGLTDTQYF.

The V and J genes are TRBV13 and TRBJ1-4; TRBD1 matches 7 bases. Germline V lookup: CDR1 PRHDT, CDR2 FYEKMQ (reference sequence). The CDR3 is made up of 16 amino acids. The ends lost 1 base at V and 0 bases at J; junction bases unmatched: 2. Here the CDR3 DNA reads TGTGCCAGCAGCTTAGACAGGGGTGCAACTAATGAAAAACTGTTTTTT. Encoded protein: CASSLDRGATNEKLFF.

This clone was seen just once. An end of the junction does not agree with germline; a read error may underlie this. The V gene is TRBV7-9, the J gene TRBJ2-6; a weak D match, TRBD2 (5 bases). The V gene's germline CDR1 is SEHNR and CDR2 FQNEAQ (reference sequence). This CDR3 is 19 amino acids long. CDR3 amino acids: CSSSLALSYGPSGANVLTF. Here the CDR3 DNA reads TGTTCCAGCAGCTTAGCGCTATCCTATGGTCCTTCTGGGGCCAACGTCCTGACTTTC.

This clone occurred a few times. The rearrangement links TRBV6-5 to TRBJ2-3, with 8 bases that match TRBD2. Germline V gene lookup returns CDR1 MNHEY and CDR2 SVGAGI. The CDR3 is made up of 12 amino acids. J lost 5 bases, V lost 6 bases, and 1 base had no gene match. The CDR3 spells CASRSGGDTQYF. CDR3 DNA sequence: TGTGCCAGCAGAAGCGGGGGAGATACGCAGTATTTT.

In DNA, the CDR3 is TGTGCCAGCAGCCAAGCCGGGACAGGGAATTCACCCCTCCACTTT. Amino acids: CASSQAGTGNSPLHF. The chain carries TRBV5-4 and TRBJ1-6; 9 nucleotides align to TRBD1. Germline CDR1 and CDR2: SGHNT and YYREEE (reference sequence). The CDR3 is 15 amino acids. V shed 4 bases and J 7 bases; nucleotides not matched to a gene: 6.

The genes are TRBV30 and TRBJ1-1; TRBD1 matches 7 bases. The ends lost 5 bases at V and 1 base at J; junction bases unmatched: 4. The CDR3 runs 13 residues. CDR1 is GTSNPN, CDR2 SVGIG, per germline (reference sequence). CDR3 amino acids: CAWGTDPNTEAFF. The CDR3 coding sequence is TGTGCCTGGGGGACAGACCCGAACACTGAAGCTTTCTTT.

J is TRBJ2-3 and V is TRBV6-5; 8 bases map to TRBD2. After removal of 9 bases from V and 6 bases from J, the junction contained 5 bases not matched to a gene. The V gene's germline CDR1 is MNHEY and CDR2 SVGAGI. The CDR3 loop spans 12 amino acids. Here the CDR3 reads CARAGGCDTQYF. The CDR3 nucleotides are TGTGCCAGGGCGGGGGGTTGTGATACGCAGTATTTT.